Listed below are T cell receptor beta chains from one sample, sequenced in a study of blood T cell repertoires in COVID-19. The assay was immunoSEQ multiplex PCR, and TCRdb's table has in-frame clones only and misses some. The data hold 60,000 to 65,000 clones, with 65% to 85% observed a single time. Sequenced: peripheral blood. The receptors were gathered from an elderly woman with active or convalescent COVID-19. The CDR3 runs from the conserved cysteine through the conserved F or W. The order of the fields is D gene, V gene, J gene, clone size, CDR3 protein, CDR3 DNA. D genes are given only for firm matches. Clone size appears in some rows only: once, few, many, or a class for an expanded clone.

>NA|TRBV5-1|TRBJ1-6|NA
CASSLLGGSYNSPLHF
TGCGCCAGCAGCTTGCTGGGGGGCTCCTATAATTCACCCCTCCACTTT
>NA|TRBV5-6|TRBJ2-7|NA
CASNRGGAQTRYEQYF
TGTGCCAGCAACAGAGGTGGGGCACAGACTCGCTACGAGCAGTACTTC
>NA|TRBV12-5|TRBJ2-5|NA
CASGYQARSETQYF
TGTGCTAGTGGTTATCAAGCCAGGTCAGAGACCCAGTACTTC
>NA|TRBV7-9|TRBJ2-3|NA
CASSLGASTDTQYF
TGTGCCAGCAGCTTAGGCGCAAGCACAGATACGCAGTATTTT
>TRBD1|TRBV11-3|TRBJ2-1|NA
CASSFRDRGRNEQFF
TGTGCCAGCAGCTTCCGGGACAGGGGACGAAATGAGCAGTTCTTC
>NA|TRBV3-1/TRBV3-2|TRBJ1-1|NA
CASSQETSGGTEAFF
TGTGCCAGCAGCCAAGAGACCTCTGGGGGGACTGAAGCTTTCTTT
>NA|TRBV4-1|TRBJ2-3|once
CASSPAGEFADTQYF
TGCGCCAGCAGCCCGGCCGGGGAGTTTGCAGATACGCAGTATTTT
>NA|TRBV5-1|TRBJ1-3|NA
CASSLQGLRSGNTIYF
TGCGCCAGCAGCTTGCAGGGACTACGCTCTGGAAACACCATATATTTT
>NA|TRBV5-1|TRBJ2-1|NA
CASSGGGWGNEQFF
TGCGCCAGCAGTGGGGGGGGCTGGGGCAATGAGCAGTTCTTC
>NA|TRBV6-1|TRBJ1-2|NA
CASSEGPGSYGYTF
TGTGCCAGCAGTGAAGGTCCGGGGAGCTATGGCTACACCTTC
>NA|TRBV25-1|TRBJ1-2|many
CASSVSQGLHGYTF
TGTGCCAGCAGTGTAAGTCAGGGTCTCCATGGCTACACCTTC
>NA|TRBV10-2|TRBJ1-3|many
CASSLAGDQGNTIYF
TGCGCCAGCAGTTTGGCAGGGGATCAAGGAAACACCATATATTTT
>TRBD1|TRBV6-6|TRBJ1-5|NA
CASSDQGQVHQPQHF
TGTGCCAGCAGTGACCAGGGACAGGTACATCAGCCCCAGCATTTT
>TRBD1|TRBV18|TRBJ2-2|few
CASSPPGGITGELFF
TGTGCCAGCTCCCCACCAGGGGGCATCACCGGGGAGCTGTTTTTT
>TRBD1|TRBV7-9|TRBJ1-2|NA
CASSPSDRGPGYTF
TGTGCCAGCAGCCCGAGCGACAGGGGGCCTGGCTACACCTTC
>NA|TRBV15|TRBJ1-2|NA
CATSRDRGGSYGYTF
TGTGCCACCAGCAGAGATCGGGGGGGCAGCTATGGCTACACCTTC
>TRBD2|TRBV6-5|TRBJ2-7|NA
CASSDPRGGRHEQYF
TGTGCCAGCAGCGATCCTCGGGGGGGAAGGCACGAGCAGTACTTC
>TRBD2|TRBV5-3|TRBJ2-3|NA
CAGLAGGPDTQYF
TGTGCGGGCCTAGCGGGGGGGCCGGATACGCAGTATTTT
>NA|TRBV21-1|TRBJ1-1|few
CASSPWGQGNCYTEAFF
NA
>TRBD1|TRBV25-1|TRBJ1-1|NA
CASSEYTTGMNTEAFF
TGTGCCAGCAGTGAATACACGACAGGGATGAACACTGAAGCTTTCTTT
>NA|TRBV5-4|TRBJ2-2|NA
CASSLGAGPGGELFF
TGTGCCAGCAGCTTGGGGGCAGGGCCAGGCGGGGAGCTGTTTTTT
>NA|TRBV6-2/TRBV6-3|TRBJ1-2|once
CASSRDGANYGYTF
TGTGCCAGCAGCCGCGACGGAGCTAACTATGGCTACACCTTC